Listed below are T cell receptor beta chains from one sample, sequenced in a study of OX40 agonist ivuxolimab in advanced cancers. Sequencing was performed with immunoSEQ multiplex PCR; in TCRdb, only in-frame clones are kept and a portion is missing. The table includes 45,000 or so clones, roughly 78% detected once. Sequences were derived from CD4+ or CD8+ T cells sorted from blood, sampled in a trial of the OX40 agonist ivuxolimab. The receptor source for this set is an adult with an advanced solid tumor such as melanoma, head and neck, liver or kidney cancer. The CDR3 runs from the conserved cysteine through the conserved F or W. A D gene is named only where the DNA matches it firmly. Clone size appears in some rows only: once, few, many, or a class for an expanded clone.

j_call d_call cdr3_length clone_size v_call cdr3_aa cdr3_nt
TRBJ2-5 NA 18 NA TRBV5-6 CASSLAIYDGRGRETQYF TGTGCCAGCAGCTTGGCCATTTACGACGGTAGGGGGAGAGAGACCCAGTACTTC
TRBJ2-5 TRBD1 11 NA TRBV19 CASRTGETQYF TGTGCCAGTAGGACAGGGGAGACCCAGTACTTC
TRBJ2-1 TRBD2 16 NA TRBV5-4 CASSSAGTSGNNEQFF TGTGCCAGCAGCTCGGCCGGGACTAGCGGGAACAATGAGCAGTTCTTC
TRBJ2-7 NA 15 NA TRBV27 CASSSSTGALYEQYF NA
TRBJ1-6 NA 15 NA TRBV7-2 CASSPGLGSGSPLHF TGTGCCAGCAGCCCAGGGTTAGGGTCTGGTTCACCCCTCCACTTT
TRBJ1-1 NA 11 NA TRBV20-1 CSARPLTEAFF TGCAGTGCCCGTCCCCTAACTGAAGCTTTCTTT
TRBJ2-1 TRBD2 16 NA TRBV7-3 CASSSGDTSGGREQFF TGTGCCAGCAGCTCCGGGGACACTAGCGGGGGAAGGGAGCAGTTCTTC
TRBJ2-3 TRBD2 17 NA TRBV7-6 CASSPQKGGRSTDTQYF TGTGCCAGCAGCCCCCAAAAGGGAGGGAGAAGTACAGATACGCAGTATTTT
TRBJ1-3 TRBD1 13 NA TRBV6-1 CASRGGQGNTIYF TGTGCCAGCAGGGGGGGACAGGGTAACACCATATATTTT
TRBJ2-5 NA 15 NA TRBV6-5 CASSYSVRGQETQYF TGTGCCAGCAGTTACTCAGTGAGGGGGCAAGAGACCCAGTACTTC
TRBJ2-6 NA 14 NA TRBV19 CASSLLTGANVLTF TGTGCCAGTAGTCTTCTAACTGGGGCCAACGTCCTGACTTTC
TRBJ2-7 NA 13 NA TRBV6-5 CASTKAISYEQYF TGTGCCAGCACCAAGGCTATCTCCTACGAGCAGTACTTC
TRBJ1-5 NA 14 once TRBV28 CASELGGSVSPQHF TGTGCCAGCGAACTAGGGGGATCGGTGTCGCCCCAGCATTTT
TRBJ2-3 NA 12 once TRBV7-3 CASSSSVDTQYF TGTGCCAGCAGCTCAAGTGTTGATACGCAGTATTTT
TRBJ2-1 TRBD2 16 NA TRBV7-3 CASSSLAGPSYNEQFF TGTGCCAGCAGCTCCTTAGCGGGGCCCTCCTACAATGAGCAGTTCTTC
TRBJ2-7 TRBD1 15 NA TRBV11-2 CASSLDRLSSYEQYF TGTGCCAGCAGCTTGGACAGGCTCAGCTCCTACGAGCAGTACTTC
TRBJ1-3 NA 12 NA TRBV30 CACSLSGNTIYF TGTGCCTGTTCCCTCTCTGGAAACACCATATATTTT
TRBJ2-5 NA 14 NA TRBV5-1 CASSLSHTQETQYF TGCGCCAGCAGCTTGTCGCACACCCAAGAGACCCAGTACTTC
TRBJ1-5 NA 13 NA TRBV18 CASSHRSSQPQHF TGTGCCAGCTCGCATCGGTCCAGCCAGCCCCAGCATTTT
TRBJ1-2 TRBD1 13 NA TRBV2 CASSLQGPHGYTF TGTGCCAGCAGCCTACAGGGGCCCCATGGCTACACCTTC
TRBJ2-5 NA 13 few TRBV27 CASSFRGHETQYF TGTGCCAGCAGTTTTAGGGGTCACGAGACCCAGTACTTC
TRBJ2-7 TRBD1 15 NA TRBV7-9 CASSPRDRRIYEQYF TGTGCCAGCAGCCCCCGGGACAGACGTATCTACGAGCAGTACTTC